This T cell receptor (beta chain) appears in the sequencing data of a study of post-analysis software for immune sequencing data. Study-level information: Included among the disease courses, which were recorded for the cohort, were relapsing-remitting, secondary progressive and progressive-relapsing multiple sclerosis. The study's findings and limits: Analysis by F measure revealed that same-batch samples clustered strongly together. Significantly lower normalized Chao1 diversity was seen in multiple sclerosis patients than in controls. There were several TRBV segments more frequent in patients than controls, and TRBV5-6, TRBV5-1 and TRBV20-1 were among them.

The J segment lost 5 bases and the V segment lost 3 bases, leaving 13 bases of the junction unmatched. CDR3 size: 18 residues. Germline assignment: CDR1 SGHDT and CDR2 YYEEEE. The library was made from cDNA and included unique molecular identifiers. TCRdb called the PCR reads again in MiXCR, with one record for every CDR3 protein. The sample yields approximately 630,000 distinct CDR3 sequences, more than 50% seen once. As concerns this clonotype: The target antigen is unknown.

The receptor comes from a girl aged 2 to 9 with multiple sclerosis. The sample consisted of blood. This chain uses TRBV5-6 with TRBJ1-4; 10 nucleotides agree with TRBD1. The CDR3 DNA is TGTGCCAGCAGCTGGGCCACCGGGACAGGGGAGAGGAATGAAAAACTGTTTTTT. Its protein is CASSWATGTGERNEKLFF.